This entry describes one TCR beta chain. Its antigen is still unknown. CDR1 and CDR2 from the germline V gene are SQVTM and ANQGSEA. The V end lost 4 bases, the J end lost 3 bases, and 13 bases lay between the germline ends. The CDR3 has 13 residues. These data come from a study of T-cell reconstitution after alpha-beta-depleted transplantation in children. The study's findings and limits: Most T-cell counts and diversity one year after the transplant came from T cells that were newly produced.

Researchers prepared the TCRbeta library using unique molecular identifiers, the study reports. TCRdb processed the PCR reads anew with MiXCR; each CDR3 protein has one entry. The sample records hundreds of thousands of distinct CDR3 sequences, under 30% being singletons. The chain uses TRBV29-1 and TRBJ2-7; D not certain. Sequences were derived from PBMCs, mostly from graft donor cells, sampled 360 days after TCRalphabeta/CD19-depleted stem cell transplant. This TCR was recovered from a boy under two years old who had a stem cell transplant for acute myeloid leukemia, so the T cells may come from the graft donor. The CDR3 sequence: CSVVRTAGYEQYF. CDR3 sequence (DNA): TGCAGCGTTGTTAGAACTGCCGGCTACGAGCAGTACTTC.